The clone carrying this T cell receptor beta chain was seen a few times. Antigen unknown. This sample was included in a study of beta chain features in type 1 diabetes. Whole-study results and caveats: A PCR bias possibly favoring shorter templates would apply equally to patients and controls. Type 1 diabetes patients showed a moderate but significant shortening of TCRB CDR3s in all four CD4+ subsets.

Donors underwent one heparinised blood draw, around 100 mL on average. Sorting of CD4+ naive, central memory, regulatory and stem cell-like memory cells was performed via CD45RO/CCR7/CD25/CD127/CD95/CD27. The purity of all sorted populations exceeded 98%. Of the isolated RNA, all was reverse transcribed, and so the sequenced material was expressed TCRB transcripts. Only in-frame clones appear in the TCRdb table, and some are missing; sequencing was by immunoSEQ multiplex PCR. The table lists 300,000 to 350,000 clones, roughly a tenth of them singletons. The CDR3 spans 16 residues. Germline assignment: CDR1 KGHSH and CDR2 LQKENI. V was cut by 4 bases and J by 2 bases, with 16 bases left in between.

The chain is built from TRBV18 and TRBJ2-3; D uncertain. The TCR comes from a man under 40 with type 1 diabetes. Specimen: central memory CD4+ T cells from blood. The CDR3 nucleotides read TGTGCCAGCTCACTCCTATGGAGCCTTGCCACAGATACGCAGTATTTT. This codes for CASSLLWSLATDTQYF.